The 5 T cell receptor beta chains in this list originate from one sample, sequenced in a study of read filtering for tumor transcriptome and immune sequencing. The library was built from roughly 400 ng RNA with molecular barcoded adaptors for alpha/delta and beta/gamma chains. One entry per CDR3 protein results from TCRdb running MiXCR on the reads. The sample lists tens of thousands of distinct CDR3 sequences, about a fifth seen once, with over 12% in the top ten. What was sequenced was a population of CD138-negative cells sorted from bone marrow. All receptors derive from a donor at least 40 years old with multiple myeloma.

This clonotype was observed a handful of times. The chain combines TRBV2 with TRBJ2-5; 8 bases line up with TRBD1. V shed 6 bases and J 2 bases; nucleotides not matched to a gene: 8. This CDR3 contains 15 residues. Germline V gene sequence: CDR1 SNHLY, CDR2 FYNNEI. CDR3 amino acids: CASSRPGTGQETQYF. The CDR3 region has the DNA TGTGCCAGCAGCCGTCCCGGGACAGGTCAAGAGACCCAGTACTTC.

This clonotype was recorded many times. J is TRBJ1-5 and V is TRBV2, with D tentatively TRBD1 (5 bases). This CDR3 contains 13 residues. With 10 bases removed from V and 6 bases from J, the gap between germline ends came to 16 bases. Germline lookup yields CDR1 SNHLY and CDR2 FYNNEI. In DNA form, the CDR3 reads TGTGCCATAGCACAGGCTAGGGCTCAGCCCCAGCATTTT. It translates to CAIAQARAQPQHF.

This clonotype was seen ten or more times. The gene calls are TRBV9 and TRBJ2-5; no clear D gene. This CDR3 has 15 residues. Deletions cut 4 bases from V and 1 base from J, with 14 bases between. Germline CDR1 and CDR2: SGDLS and YYNGEE. The CDR3, as DNA: TGTGCCAGCAGCCCATACCAGGACGTCCAAGAGACCCAGTACTTC. It codes for CASSPYQDVQETQYF.

This clonotype has ten or more counts. This chain links TRBV5-1 with TRBJ2-2, with D uncertain. This CDR3 is built from 15 residues. In germline, CDR1 is SGHRS, CDR2 YFSETQ. Trimming cost V 0 bases and J 2 bases, with 8 bases left between them. CDR3: CASSLGRRNTGELFF. The CDR3 DNA reads TGCGCCAGCAGCTTGGGACGGAGAAACACCGGGGAGCTGTTTTTT.

This clonotype was detected many times. V usage is TRBV29-1 and J usage is TRBJ2-5; D uncertain. This CDR3 comprises 10 residues. CDR1 and CDR2 (germline): SQVTM, ANQGSEA. V was pared by 5 bases and J by 1 base, with 2 bases between. The CDR3 is CSVRQETQYF. The DNA for the CDR3 is TGCAGCGTTCGCCAAGAGACCCAGTACTTC.